Within the sample, the clone carrying this T cell receptor beta chain is medium-sized (0.01 to 0.1%). The target antigen is unknown. This CDR3 comprises 13 residues. J lost 6 bases, V lost 7 bases, and 7 bases had no gene match. The V gene's germline CDR1 is SGHDT and CDR2 YYEEEE. These data originate in a study of cytomegalovirus exposure and HLA in healthy donors. Study outcomes and limitations: While the bulk of TCR sequences proved rare, some public TCRs turned up in many donors. Fewer N-insertions than the roughly 650-donor mean were reportedly shown by an Asian-associated ancestry cluster in a later analysis.

PCR employed 60 Vbeta and 13 Jbeta primers. Produced via immunoSEQ multiplex PCR; TCRdb's table is partial and in-frame only. The table includes 160,000 or so clones, approximately 80% detected once. This receptor was obtained from a man between 60 and 70 years old in good health and CMV-seronegative. This chain joins TRBV5-6 and TRBJ2-1, with 7 positions matching TRBD1. Sequencing input: PBMCs. As DNA, the CDR3 is TGTGCCAGCTCCTGGGGGACAGTCAATGAGCAGTTCTTC. It encodes CASSWGTVNEQFF.